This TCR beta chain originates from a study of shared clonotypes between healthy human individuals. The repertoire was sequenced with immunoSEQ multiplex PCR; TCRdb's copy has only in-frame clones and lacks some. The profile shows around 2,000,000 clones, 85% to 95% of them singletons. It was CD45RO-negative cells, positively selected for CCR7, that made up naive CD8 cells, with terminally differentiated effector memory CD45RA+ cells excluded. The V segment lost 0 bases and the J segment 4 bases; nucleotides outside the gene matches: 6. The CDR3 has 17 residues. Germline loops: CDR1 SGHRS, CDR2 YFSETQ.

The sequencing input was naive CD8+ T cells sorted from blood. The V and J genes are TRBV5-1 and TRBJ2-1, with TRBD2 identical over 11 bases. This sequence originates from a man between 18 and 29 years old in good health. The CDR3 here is CASSLEASGRIYNEQFF. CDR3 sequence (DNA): TGCGCCAGCAGCTTGGAGGCTAGCGGGAGGATATACAATGAGCAGTTCTTC.